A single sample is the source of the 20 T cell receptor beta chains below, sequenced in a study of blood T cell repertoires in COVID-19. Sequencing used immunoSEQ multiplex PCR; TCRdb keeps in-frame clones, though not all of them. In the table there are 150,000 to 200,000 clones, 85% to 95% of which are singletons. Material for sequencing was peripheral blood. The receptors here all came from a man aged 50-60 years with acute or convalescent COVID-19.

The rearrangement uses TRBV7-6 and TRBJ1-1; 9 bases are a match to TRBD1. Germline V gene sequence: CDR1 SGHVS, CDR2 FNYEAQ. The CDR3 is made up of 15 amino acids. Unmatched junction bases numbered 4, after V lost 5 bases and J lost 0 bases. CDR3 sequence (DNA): TGTGCCAGCAGCGTGGGACAGGGCCTGAACACTGAAGCTTTCTTT. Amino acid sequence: CASSVGQGLNTEAFF.

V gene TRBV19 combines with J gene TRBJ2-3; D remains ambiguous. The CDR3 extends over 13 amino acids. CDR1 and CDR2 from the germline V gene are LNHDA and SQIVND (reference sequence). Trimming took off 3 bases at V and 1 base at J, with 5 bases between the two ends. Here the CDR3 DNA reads TGTGCCAGTAGTATCCTCCGCACAGATACGCAGTATTTT. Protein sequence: CASSILRTDTQYF.

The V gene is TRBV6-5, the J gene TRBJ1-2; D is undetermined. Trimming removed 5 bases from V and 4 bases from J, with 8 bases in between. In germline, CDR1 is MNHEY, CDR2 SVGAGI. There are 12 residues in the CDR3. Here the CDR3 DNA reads TGTGCCAGCAGTAACGGTGGCTATGGCTACACCTTC. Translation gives CASSNGGYGYTF.

CDR3 DNA sequence: TGTGCCAGCAGGGGAGGGACTAGCGGGACCAGCACAGATACGCAGTATTTT. Translated, it gives CASRGGTSGTSTDTQYF. The chain employs TRBV27 and TRBJ2-3; 13 bases map to TRBD2. The CDR3 is made up of 17 amino acids. The germline gives CDR1 MNHEY, CDR2 SMNVEV (reference sequence). Losses at the gene ends were 6 bases for V and 0 bases for J; bases not matched to a gene: 6.

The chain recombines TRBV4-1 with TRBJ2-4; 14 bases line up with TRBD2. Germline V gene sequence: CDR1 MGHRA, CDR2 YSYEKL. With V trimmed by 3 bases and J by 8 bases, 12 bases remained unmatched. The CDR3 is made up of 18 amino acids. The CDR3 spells CASSQLPTSGRGRDIQYF. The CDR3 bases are TGCGCCAGCAGCCAGCTACCGACTAGCGGGAGGGGCAGGGACATTCAGTACTTC.

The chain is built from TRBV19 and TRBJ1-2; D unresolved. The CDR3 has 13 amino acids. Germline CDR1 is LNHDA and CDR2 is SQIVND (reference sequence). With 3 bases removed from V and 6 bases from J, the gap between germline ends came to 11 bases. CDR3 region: CASSIGRLDGYTF. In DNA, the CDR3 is TGTGCCAGTAGTATTGGCAGGCTCGATGGCTACACCTTC.

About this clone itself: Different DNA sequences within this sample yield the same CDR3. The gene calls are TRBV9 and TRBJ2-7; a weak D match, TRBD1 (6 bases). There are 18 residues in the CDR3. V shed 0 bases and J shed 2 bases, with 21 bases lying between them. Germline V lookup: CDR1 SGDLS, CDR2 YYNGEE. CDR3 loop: CASSVEGDRGGGAYEQYF. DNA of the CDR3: TGTGCCAGCAGCGTAGAGGGGGACCGAGGTGGGGGAGCCTACGAGCAGTACTTC.

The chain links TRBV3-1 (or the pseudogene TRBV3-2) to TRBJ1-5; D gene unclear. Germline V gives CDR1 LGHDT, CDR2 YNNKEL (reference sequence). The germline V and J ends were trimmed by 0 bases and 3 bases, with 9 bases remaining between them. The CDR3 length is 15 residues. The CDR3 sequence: CASSQEQTDNQPQHF. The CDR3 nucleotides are TGTGCCAGCAGCCAAGAACAGACGGACAATCAGCCCCAGCATTTT.

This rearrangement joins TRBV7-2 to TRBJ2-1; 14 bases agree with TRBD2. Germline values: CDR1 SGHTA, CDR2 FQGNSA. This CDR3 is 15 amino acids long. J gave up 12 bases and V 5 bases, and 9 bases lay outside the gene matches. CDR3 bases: TGTGCCAGCAGCGTGACTAGCGGGGGGGCGGCGAGGCAGTTCTTC. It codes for CASSVTSGGAARQFF.

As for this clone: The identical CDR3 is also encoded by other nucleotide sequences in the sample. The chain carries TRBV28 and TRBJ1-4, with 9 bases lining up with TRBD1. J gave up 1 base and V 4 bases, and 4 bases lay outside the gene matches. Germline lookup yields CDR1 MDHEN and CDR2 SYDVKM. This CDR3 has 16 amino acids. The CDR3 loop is CASSSGQGRTNEKLFF. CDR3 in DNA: TGTGCCAGCAGTTCTGGACAGGGGAGAACTAATGAAAAACTGTTTTTT.

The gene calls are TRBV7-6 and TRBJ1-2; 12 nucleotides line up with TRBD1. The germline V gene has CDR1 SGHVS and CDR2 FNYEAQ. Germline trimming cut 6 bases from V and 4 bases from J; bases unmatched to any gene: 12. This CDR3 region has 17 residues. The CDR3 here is CASSPLWDRGRPYGYTF. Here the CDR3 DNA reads TGTGCCAGCAGTCCCCTGTGGGACAGGGGGCGCCCCTATGGCTACACCTTC.

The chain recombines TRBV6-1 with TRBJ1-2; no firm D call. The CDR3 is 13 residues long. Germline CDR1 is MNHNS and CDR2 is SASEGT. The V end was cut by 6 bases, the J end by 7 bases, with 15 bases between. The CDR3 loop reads CASSLTGSVGYTF. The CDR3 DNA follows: TGTGCCAGCAGCCTCACGGGGTCCGTTGGCTACACCTTC.

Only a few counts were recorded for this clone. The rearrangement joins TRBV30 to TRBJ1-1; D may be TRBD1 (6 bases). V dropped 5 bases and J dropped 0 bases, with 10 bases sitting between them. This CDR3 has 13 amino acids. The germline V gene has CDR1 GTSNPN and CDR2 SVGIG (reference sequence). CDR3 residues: CAWEQGMNTEAFF. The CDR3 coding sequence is TGTGCCTGGGAACAGGGAATGAACACTGAAGCTTTCTTT.

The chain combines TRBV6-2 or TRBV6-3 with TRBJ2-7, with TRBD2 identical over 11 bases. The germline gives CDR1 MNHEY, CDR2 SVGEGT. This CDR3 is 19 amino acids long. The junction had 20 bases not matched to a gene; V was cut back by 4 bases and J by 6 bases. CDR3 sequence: CASSSSQTSGVEEAGEQYF. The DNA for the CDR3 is TGTGCCAGCAGTTCATCGCAGACTAGCGGGGTAGAGGAAGCGGGCGAGCAGTACTTC.

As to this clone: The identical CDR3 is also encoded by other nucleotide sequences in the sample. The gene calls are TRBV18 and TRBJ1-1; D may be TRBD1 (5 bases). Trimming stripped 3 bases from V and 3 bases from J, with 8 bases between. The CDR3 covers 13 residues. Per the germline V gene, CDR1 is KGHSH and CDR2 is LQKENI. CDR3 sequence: CASSPREDTEAFF. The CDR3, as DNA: TGTGCCAGCTCACCCAGGGAAGACACTGAAGCTTTCTTT.

The CDR3 nucleotides are TGCGCCAGCAGCCCCGGGGCCTATAATTCACCCCTCCACTTT. Protein product: CASSPGAYNSPLHF. The chain has TRBV5-1 and TRBJ1-6; D unresolved. Germline CDR1 SGHRS, CDR2 YFSETQ. This CDR3 comprises 14 residues. V lost 4 bases to trimming and J lost 2 bases, with 7 bases between them.

The CDR3 is CASSPPGSPYEQYF. CDR3 coding DNA: TGCGCCAGCAGCCCCCCGGGGTCCCCCTACGAGCAGTACTTC. The chain links TRBV10-2 to TRBJ2-7; D possibly corresponds to TRBD2 (5 bases). The V end lost 6 bases, the J end lost 2 bases, and 14 bases lay between the germline ends. The CDR3 runs 14 residues. Germline CDR1 and CDR2: WSHSY and SAAADI.

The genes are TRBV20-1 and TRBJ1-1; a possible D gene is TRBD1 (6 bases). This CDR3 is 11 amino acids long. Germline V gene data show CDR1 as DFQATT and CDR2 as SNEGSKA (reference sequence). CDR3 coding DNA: TGCAGCCCGACAGGGAACACTGAAGCTTTCTTT. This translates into CSPTGNTEAFF.

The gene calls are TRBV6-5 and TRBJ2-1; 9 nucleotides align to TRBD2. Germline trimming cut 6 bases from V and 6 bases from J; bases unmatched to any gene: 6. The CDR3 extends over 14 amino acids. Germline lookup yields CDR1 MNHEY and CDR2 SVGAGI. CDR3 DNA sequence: TGTGCCAGCAGGACTAGCGGCGCTTTCAATGAGCAGTTCTTC. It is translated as CASRTSGAFNEQFF.

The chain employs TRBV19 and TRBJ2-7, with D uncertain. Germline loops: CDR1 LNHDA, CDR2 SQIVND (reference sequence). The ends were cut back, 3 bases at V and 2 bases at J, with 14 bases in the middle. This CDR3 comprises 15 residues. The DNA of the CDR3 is TGTGCCAGTAGTATGCGGCCCCTTGGCCCCTACGAGCAGTACTTC. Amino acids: CASSMRPLGPYEQYF.